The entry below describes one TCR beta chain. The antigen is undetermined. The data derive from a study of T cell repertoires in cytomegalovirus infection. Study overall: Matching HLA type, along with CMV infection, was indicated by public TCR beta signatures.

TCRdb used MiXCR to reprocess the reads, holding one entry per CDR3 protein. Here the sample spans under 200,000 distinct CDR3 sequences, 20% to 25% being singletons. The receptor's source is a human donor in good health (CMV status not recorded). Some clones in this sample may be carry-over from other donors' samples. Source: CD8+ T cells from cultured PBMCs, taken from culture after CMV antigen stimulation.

CDR3: CASRDRGPGANVLTF. As DNA, the CDR3 is TGTGCCAGCAGGGACAGGGGGCCTGGGGCCAACGTCCTGACTTTC. J is TRBJ2-6 and V is TRBV7-3, with TRBD1 matching 11 bases. The V gene end was trimmed by 6 bases and the J gene end by 2 bases; junction bases not matched to a gene: 0. Germline V CDR1 and CDR2: SGHTA, FQGTGA. This CDR3 has 15 amino acids.